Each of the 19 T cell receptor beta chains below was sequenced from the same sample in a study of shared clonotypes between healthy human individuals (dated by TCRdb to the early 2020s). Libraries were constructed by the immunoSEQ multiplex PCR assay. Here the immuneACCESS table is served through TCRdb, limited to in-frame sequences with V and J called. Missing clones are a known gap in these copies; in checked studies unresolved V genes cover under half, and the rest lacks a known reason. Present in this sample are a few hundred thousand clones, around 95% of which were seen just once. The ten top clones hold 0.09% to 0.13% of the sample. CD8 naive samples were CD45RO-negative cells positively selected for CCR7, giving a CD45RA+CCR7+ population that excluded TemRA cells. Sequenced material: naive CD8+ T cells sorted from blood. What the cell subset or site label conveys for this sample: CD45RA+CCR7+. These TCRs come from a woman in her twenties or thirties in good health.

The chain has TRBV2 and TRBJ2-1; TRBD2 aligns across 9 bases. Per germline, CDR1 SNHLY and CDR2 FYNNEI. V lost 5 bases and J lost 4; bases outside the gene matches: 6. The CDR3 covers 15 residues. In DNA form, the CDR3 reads TGTGCCAGCAGTTACCGGACTAGCGCGTACAATGAGCAGTTCTTC. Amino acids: CASSYRTSAYNEQFF.

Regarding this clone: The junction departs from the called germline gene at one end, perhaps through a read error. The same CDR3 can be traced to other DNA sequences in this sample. This CDR3 is CASSIADGGYTF. The CDR3 DNA reads TGTGCCAGCAGTATAGCGGATGGCGGCTACACCTTC. The J gene is TRBJ1-2, the V gene TRBV19; D gene uncertain. CDR3 length equals 12 residues. Germline V lookup: CDR1 LNHDA, CDR2 SQIVND (reference sequence).

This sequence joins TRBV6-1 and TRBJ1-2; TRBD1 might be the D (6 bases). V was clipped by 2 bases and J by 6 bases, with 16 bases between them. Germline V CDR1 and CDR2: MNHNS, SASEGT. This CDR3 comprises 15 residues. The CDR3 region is CASSESDTGFDGYTF. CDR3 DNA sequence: TGTGCCAGCAGTGAATCCGACACAGGGTTTGATGGCTACACCTTC.

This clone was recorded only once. The CDR3 spells CASRGLSNTGELFF. In nucleotides, the CDR3 is TGTGCCAGCCGCGGACTATCGAACACCGGGGAGCTGTTTTTT. The genes are TRBV28 and TRBJ2-2; possible D gene TRBD2, 6 bases. V lost 8 bases to trimming and J lost 0 bases, with 10 bases between them. CDR1 and CDR2 (germline): MDHEN, SYDVKM. The length of the CDR3 is 14 residues.

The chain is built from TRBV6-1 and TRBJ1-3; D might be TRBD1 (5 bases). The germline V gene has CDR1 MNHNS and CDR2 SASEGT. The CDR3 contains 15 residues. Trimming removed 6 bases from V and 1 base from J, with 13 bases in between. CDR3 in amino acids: CASSPAGGSGNTIYF. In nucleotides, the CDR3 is TGTGCCAGCAGCCCGGCGGGGGGATCTGGAAACACCATATATTTT.

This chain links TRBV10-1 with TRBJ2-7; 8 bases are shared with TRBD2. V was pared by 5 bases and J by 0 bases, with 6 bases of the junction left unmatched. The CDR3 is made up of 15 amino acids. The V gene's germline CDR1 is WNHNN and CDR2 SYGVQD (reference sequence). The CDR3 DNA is TGCGCCAGCAGTAGCAGCGGGAGTCCCTCCTACGAGCAGTACTTC. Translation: CASSSSGSPSYEQYF.

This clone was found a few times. In nucleotides, the CDR3 is TGCAGCGCGTCAGGGGCGCCTGGAAACACCATATATTTT. This sequence encodes CSASGAPGNTIYF. J is TRBJ1-3 and V is TRBV29-1, with D perhaps TRBD1 (6 bases). The CDR3 loop spans 13 amino acids. Trimming removed 7 bases at V and 2 bases at J, with 12 bases between. Germline-derived CDR1 and CDR2 are SQVTM and ANQGSEA.

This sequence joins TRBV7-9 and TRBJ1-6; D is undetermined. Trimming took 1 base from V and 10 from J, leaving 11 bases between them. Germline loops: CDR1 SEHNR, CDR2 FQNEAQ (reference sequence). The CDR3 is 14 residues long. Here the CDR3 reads CASSLVASDSPLHF. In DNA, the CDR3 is TGTGCCAGCAGCTTAGTGGCATCAGACTCACCCCTCCACTTT.

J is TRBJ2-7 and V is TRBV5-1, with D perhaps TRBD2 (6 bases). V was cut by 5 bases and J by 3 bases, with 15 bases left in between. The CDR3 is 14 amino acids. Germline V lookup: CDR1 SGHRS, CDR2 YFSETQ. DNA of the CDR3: TGCGCCAGCAGGGTGGGGCGGGGAGGCTACGAGCAGTACTTC. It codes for CASRVGRGGYEQYF.

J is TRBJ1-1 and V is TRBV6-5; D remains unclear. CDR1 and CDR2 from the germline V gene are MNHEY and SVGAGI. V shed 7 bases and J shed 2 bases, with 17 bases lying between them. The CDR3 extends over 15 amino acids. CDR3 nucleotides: TGTGCCAGCATTCTAACACCGGGTGGTAACACTGAAGCTTTCTTT. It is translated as CASILTPGGNTEAFF.

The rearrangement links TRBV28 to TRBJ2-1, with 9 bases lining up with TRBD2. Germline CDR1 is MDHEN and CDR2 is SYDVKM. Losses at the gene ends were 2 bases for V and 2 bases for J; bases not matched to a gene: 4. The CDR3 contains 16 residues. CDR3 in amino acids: CASSLIGGRAYNEQFF. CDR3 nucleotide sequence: TGTGCCAGCAGTTTAATCGGCGGGAGGGCCTACAATGAGCAGTTCTTC.

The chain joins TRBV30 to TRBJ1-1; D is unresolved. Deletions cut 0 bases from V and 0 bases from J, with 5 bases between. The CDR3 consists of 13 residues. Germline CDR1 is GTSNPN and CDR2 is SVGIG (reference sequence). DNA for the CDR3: TGTGCCTGGAGTGTAGGCCTGAACACTGAAGCTTTCTTT. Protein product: CAWSVGLNTEAFF.

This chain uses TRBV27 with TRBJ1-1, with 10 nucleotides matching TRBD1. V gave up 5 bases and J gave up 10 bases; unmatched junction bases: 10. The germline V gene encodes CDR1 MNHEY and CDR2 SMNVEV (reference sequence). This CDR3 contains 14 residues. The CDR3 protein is CASSTTGGLYLAFF. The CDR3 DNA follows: TGTGCCAGCAGTACGACAGGGGGCCTGTATCTAGCTTTCTTT.

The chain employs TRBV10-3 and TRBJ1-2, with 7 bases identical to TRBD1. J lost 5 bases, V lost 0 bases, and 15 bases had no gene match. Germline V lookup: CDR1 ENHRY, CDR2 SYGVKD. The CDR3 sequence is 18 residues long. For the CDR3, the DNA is TGTGCCATCAGTGAGTCAGGTGACAGGGTTATTCCCGGTTATGGCTACACCTTC. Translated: CAISESGDRVIPGYGYTF.

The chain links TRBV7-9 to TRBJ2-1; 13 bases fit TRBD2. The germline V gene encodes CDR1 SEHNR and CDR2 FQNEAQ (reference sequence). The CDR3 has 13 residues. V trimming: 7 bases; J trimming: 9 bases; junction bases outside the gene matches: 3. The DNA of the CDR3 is TGTGCCAGCAACGGACTAGCGGGAGTTGAGCAGTTCTTC. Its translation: CASNGLAGVEQFF.

In DNA, the CDR3 is TGTGCCAGCAGTACCACCGGGACAGGGGCCGGCGCAGAAGACAATGAGCAGTTCTTC. This sequence encodes CASSTTGTGAGAEDNEQFF. The chain links TRBV2 to TRBJ2-1; 10 bases map to TRBD1. The germline V gene has CDR1 SNHLY and CDR2 FYNNEI. V lost 5 bases to trimming and J lost 5 bases; unmatched junction nucleotides: 18. The CDR3 has 19 amino acids.

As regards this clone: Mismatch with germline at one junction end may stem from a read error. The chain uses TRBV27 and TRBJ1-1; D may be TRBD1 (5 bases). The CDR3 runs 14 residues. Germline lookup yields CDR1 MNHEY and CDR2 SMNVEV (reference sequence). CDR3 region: CASRSGAGSTQAFF. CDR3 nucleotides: TGTGCCAGCAGAAGTGGGGCAGGATCCACTCAAGCTTTCTTT.

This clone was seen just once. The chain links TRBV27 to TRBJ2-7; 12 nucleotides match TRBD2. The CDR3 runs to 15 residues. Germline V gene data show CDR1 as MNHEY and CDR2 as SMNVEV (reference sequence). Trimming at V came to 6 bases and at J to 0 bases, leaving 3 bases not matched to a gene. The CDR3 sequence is CASRGLAGHSYEQYF. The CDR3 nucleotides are TGTGCCAGCAGAGGACTAGCGGGACACTCCTACGAGCAGTACTTC.

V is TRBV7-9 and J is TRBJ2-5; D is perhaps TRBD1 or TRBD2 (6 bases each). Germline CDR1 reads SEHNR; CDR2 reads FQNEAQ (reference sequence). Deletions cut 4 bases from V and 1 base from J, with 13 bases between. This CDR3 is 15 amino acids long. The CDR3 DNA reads TGTGCCAGCAGCTCAGTCGGGGGCCCCCAAGAGACCCAGTACTTC. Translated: CASSSVGGPQETQYF.